The 19 T cell receptor beta chains listed next were all sequenced from one sample in a study of response to subunit inactivated influenza vaccine. TCRdb re-called the RT-PCR reads with MiXCR, one entry per CDR3 protein. Of 300,000 to 350,000 distinct CDR3 sequences detected, 22% appear once; the ten largest clones hold over 9%. The source was PBMCs from blood, collected less than 22 months after vaccination. The receptors come from a man in his fifties or sixties who received an inactivated influenza vaccine.

This clonotype was recorded a few times. The J gene is TRBJ2-7, the V gene TRBV5-1; perhaps D is TRBD1 or TRBD2 (5 bases each). Germline loops: CDR1 SGHRS, CDR2 YFSETQ. The CDR3 has 14 amino acids. The germline V and J ends were trimmed by 1 base and 3 bases, with 11 bases remaining between them. As DNA, the CDR3 is TGCGCCAGCAGCTTGATGGGGACCGGCTACGAGCAGTACTTC. Amino acids: CASSLMGTGYEQYF.

This chain joins TRBV20-1 and TRBJ2-3; TRBD2 matches at 15 bases. V trimming: 1 base; J trimming: 4 bases; junction bases outside the gene matches: 6. The CDR3 spans 17 residues. CDR1 DFQATT and CDR2 SNEGSKA come from the germline V gene (reference sequence). Written as DNA, the CDR3 is TGCAGTGCTAGAGGGACTAGCGGGAGGGCCCACGCAGATACGCAGTATTTT. This sequence encodes CSARGTSGRAHADTQYF.

To note about this clonotype: A read error is possible here, since a much larger clone lies one base away. The chain uses TRBV6-1 and TRBJ1-2; 10 bases are a match to TRBD1. Germline loops: CDR1 MNHNS, CDR2 SASEGT. The CDR3 is made up of 14 amino acids. V shed 5 bases, J shed 4 bases, and the junction held 4 bases outside the gene matches. The CDR3 spells CASSTGQGTYGYTF. The CDR3 DNA reads as TGTGCCAGCAGTACGGGACAGGGGACCTATGGCTACACCTTC.

This clonotype was detected only a few times. V and J are TRBV12-3 or TRBV12-4 and TRBJ2-3; 7 bases match TRBD2. The CDR3 runs to 15 residues. Trimming removed 5 bases from V and 2 bases from J; junction bases left unmatched: 7. CDR3 bases: TGTGCCAGCAGTAAAGGGACTACCCTCACAGATACGCAGTATTTT. Translated, it gives CASSKGTTLTDTQYF.

The chain couples TRBV7-8 to TRBJ2-2, with 11 bases aligning to TRBD2. This CDR3 is built from 16 residues. The ends lost 5 bases at V and 2 bases at J; junction bases unmatched: 4. Germline CDR1 SGHVS, CDR2 FQNEAQ. CDR3 sequence (DNA): TGTGCCAGCAGCCCGACTAGCGGGGTAAACACCGGGGAGCTGTTTTTT. Translating gives CASSPTSGVNTGELFF.

The V and J genes are TRBV18 and TRBJ2-3; D ambiguous. V was clipped by 1 base and J by 6 bases, with 17 bases between them. The CDR3 covers 16 residues. The germline V gene has CDR1 KGHSH and CDR2 LQKENI. Written as DNA, the CDR3 is TGTGCCAGCTCACCACGGCTGGACCGCCGAGGCGATACGCAGTATTTT. Its translation is CASSPRLDRRGDTQYF.

This clonotype has a count of ten or more. The chain joins TRBV6-2 or TRBV6-3 to TRBJ1-2; possibly TRBD1 for D (5 bases). This CDR3 has 15 residues. V was shortened by 6 bases and J by 4 bases, with 18 bases between the two germline ends. CDR1 MNHEY and CDR2 SVGEGT come from the germline V gene. CDR3 sequence: CASSSMGQSSYGYTF. CDR3 nucleotide sequence: TGTGCCAGCAGCTCTATGGGGCAGTCCAGCTATGGCTACACCTTC.

This chain connects TRBV29-1 to TRBJ2-7; 8 bases are shared with TRBD1. Per the germline V gene, CDR1 is SQVTM and CDR2 is ANQGSEA. The CDR3 loop spans 13 amino acids. After removal of 4 bases from V and 6 bases from J, the junction contained 8 bases not matched to a gene. The CDR3 region has the DNA TGCAGCGTTGGGGGGACAGGAGGCATCGAGCAGTACTTC. Amino acid sequence: CSVGGTGGIEQYF.

The sample holds a few counts of this clonotype. This chain links TRBV15 with TRBJ1-2, with no clear D. The V end was cut by 4 bases, the J end by 6 bases, with 18 bases between. The CDR3 has 15 residues. CDR1 is LNHNV, CDR2 YYDKDF, per germline (reference sequence). The DNA of the CDR3 is TGTGCCACCAGCAACCTTGGAGTGGCGGTTGATGGCTACACCTTC. This sequence encodes CATSNLGVAVDGYTF.

This clonotype has just a few counts. The V call is TRBV20-1, the J call TRBJ1-2, with 8 bases matching TRBD1. J was trimmed by 12 bases and V by 3 bases; bases with no gene match: 12. The CDR3 contains 13 residues. The V gene's germline CDR1 is DFQATT and CDR2 SNEGSKA (reference sequence). CDR3 region: CSASPGGGPGDTF. DNA of the CDR3: TGCAGTGCTAGTCCAGGGGGCGGCCCAGGGGACACCTTC.

The chain recombines TRBV12-3 or TRBV12-4 with TRBJ2-7; D remains ambiguous. Trimming removed 3 bases at V and 2 bases at J, with 8 bases between. This CDR3 has 13 residues. The CDR3 loop reads CASSFTETYEQYF. The DNA of the CDR3 is TGTGCCAGCAGTTTCACGGAGACCTACGAGCAGTACTTC.

The rearrangement uses TRBV30 and TRBJ1-2; no clear D. The CDR3 runs 13 residues. V lost 0 bases, J lost 0 bases, and 5 bases lay in between. The germline gives CDR1 GTSNPN, CDR2 SVGIG (reference sequence). CDR3 nucleotide sequence: TGTGCCTGGAGTGTGCCAACTAACTATGGCTACACCTTC. Translating it yields CAWSVPTNYGYTF.

A single count supports this clonotype. At one of its ends the junction is not consistent with the germline gene, which may arise from a read error. The chain has TRBV20-1 and TRBJ1-1, with a weak D call TRBD1 (5 bases). This CDR3 comprises 13 residues. Germline V gene lookup returns CDR1 DFQATT and CDR2 SNEGSKA (reference sequence). The chain's CDR3 is CSARYGGNTGAFF. CDR3 coding DNA: TGCAGTGCTAGATACGGGGGGAACACTGGAGCTTTCTTT.

This chain joins TRBV7-8 and TRBJ2-1; no firm D call. This CDR3 region has 14 residues. With 5 bases removed from V and 2 bases from J, the gap between germline ends came to 10 bases. Per germline, CDR1 SGHVS and CDR2 FQNEAQ. CDR3 loop: CASSPKVAYNEQFF. DNA for the CDR3: TGTGCCAGCAGCCCAAAGGTCGCCTACAATGAGCAGTTCTTC.

This clonotype was seen a handful of times. The chain employs TRBV29-1 and TRBJ2-3, with D perhaps TRBD1 (6 bases). The CDR3 runs to 16 residues. CDR1 SQVTM and CDR2 ANQGSEA come from the germline V gene. The V end was cut by 5 bases, the J end by 2 bases, with 20 bases between. CDR3 residues: CSVFGSYRAHTDTQYF. The CDR3 DNA is TGCAGCGTTTTCGGAAGTTACAGGGCCCACACAGATACGCAGTATTTT.

This sequence joins TRBV12-3 or TRBV12-4 and TRBJ2-3; a weak D match, TRBD2 (7 bases). The CDR3 loop spans 14 amino acids. V was cut by 6 bases and J by 7 bases, with 17 bases left in between. The CDR3 DNA reads as TGTGCCAGCAGCCCCGCTGGCGGGGGCCATACGCAGTATTTT. Protein sequence: CASSPAGGGHTQYF.

V is TRBV5-1 and J is TRBJ2-3; D is possibly TRBD1 (6 bases). V shed 4 bases and J shed 1 base, with 13 bases lying between them. CDR1 and CDR2 (germline): SGHRS, YFSETQ. This CDR3 region has 15 residues. Here the CDR3 reads CASSQRGQGTDTQYF. DNA of the CDR3: TGCGCCAGCAGCCAGAGGGGACAAGGCACAGATACGCAGTATTTT.

CDR3: CASSLADRGRGETQYF. The CDR3 DNA is TGCGCCAGCAGCTTGGCCGACAGGGGTCGGGGAGAGACCCAGTACTTC. The J gene is TRBJ2-5, the V gene TRBV5-1; 8 bases fit TRBD1. The J segment lost 4 bases and the V segment lost 0 bases, leaving 8 bases of the junction unmatched. Germline values: CDR1 SGHRS, CDR2 YFSETQ. CDR3 length: 16 residues.

This clonotype was found a few times. The chain joins TRBV12-3 or TRBV12-4 to TRBJ2-1, with D uncertain. Deletions cut 6 bases from V and 9 bases from J, with 15 bases between. This CDR3 is built from 13 residues. As DNA, the CDR3 is TGTGCCAGCAGCGTAGACTCAGCCGGTGAGCAGTTCTTC. Protein sequence: CASSVDSAGEQFF.